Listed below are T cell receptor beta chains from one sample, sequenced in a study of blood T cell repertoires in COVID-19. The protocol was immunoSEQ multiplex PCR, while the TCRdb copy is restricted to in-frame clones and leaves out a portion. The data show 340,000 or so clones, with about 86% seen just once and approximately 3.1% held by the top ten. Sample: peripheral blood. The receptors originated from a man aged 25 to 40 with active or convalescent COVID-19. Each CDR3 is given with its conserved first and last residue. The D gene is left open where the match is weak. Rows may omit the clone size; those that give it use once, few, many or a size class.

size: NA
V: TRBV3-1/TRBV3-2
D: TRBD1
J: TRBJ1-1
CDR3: CASSPYRGRQNTEAFF
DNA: TGTGCCAGCAGCCCGTACAGGGGGCGGCAGAACACTGAAGCTTTCTTT

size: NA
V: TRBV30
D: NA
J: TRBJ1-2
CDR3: CAWSGPHSTGSYGYTF
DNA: TGTGCCTGGAGTGGGCCCCACTCTACCGGGTCCTATGGCTACACCTTC

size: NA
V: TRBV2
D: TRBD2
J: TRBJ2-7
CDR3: CASSLTGTSAYEQYF
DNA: TGTGCCAGCAGTCTTACCGGGACTAGCGCCTACGAGCAGTACTTC

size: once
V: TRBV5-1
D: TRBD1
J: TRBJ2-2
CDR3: CASSPRTGVQPWGELFF
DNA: TGCGCCAGCAGCCCAAGGACAGGGGTCCAGCCCTGGGGGGAGCTGTTTTTT

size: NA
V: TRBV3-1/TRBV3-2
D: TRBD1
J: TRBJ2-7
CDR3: CASSQGTGGEQYF
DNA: TGTGCCAGCAGCCAAGGTACAGGGGGCGAGCAGTACTTC

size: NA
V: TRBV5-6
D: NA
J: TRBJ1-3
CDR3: CASSFVPTSGNTIYF
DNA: TGTGCCAGCAGCTTCGTCCCTACCTCTGGAAACACCATATATTTT

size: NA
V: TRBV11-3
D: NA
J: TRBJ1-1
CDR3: CASSFPRVLNTEAFF
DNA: TGTGCCAGCAGCTTTCCCAGGGTATTGAACACTGAAGCTTTCTTT

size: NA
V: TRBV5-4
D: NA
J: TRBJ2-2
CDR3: CASSSSGHITGELFF
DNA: TGTGCCAGCAGTTCCTCGGGACACATCACCGGGGAGCTGTTTTTT

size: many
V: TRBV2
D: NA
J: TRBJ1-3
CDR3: CASSEAADMASSGNTIYF
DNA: TGTGCCAGCAGTGAAGCGGCCGACATGGCCAGCTCTGGAAACACCATATATTTT

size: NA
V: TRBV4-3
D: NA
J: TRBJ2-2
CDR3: CASSPGTIHTGELFF
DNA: TGCGCCAGCAGCCCTGGGACAATCCACACCGGGGAGCTGTTTTTT

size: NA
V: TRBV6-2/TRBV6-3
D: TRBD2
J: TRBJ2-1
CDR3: CASSYGTSGGGLFF
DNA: TGTGCCAGCAGTTACGGAACTAGCGGGGGGGGTCTGTTCTTC

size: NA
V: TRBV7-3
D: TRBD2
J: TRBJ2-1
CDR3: CASSLRGLAGGYNEQFF
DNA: TGTGCCAGCAGCCTCAGGGGACTAGCGGGGGGATACAATGAGCAGTTCTTC

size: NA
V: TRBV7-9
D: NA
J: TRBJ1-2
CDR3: CASTTAQGLYGYTF
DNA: TGTGCCAGCACGACTGCCCAGGGGCTTTATGGCTACACCTTC

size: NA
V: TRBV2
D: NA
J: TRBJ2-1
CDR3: CASSVSGTYNEQFF
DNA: TGTGCCAGCAGCGTTAGCGGCACCTACAATGAGCAGTTCTTC

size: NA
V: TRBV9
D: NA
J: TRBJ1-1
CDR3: CASSLSSGNTEAFF
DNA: TGTGCCAGCAGCCTATCCTCGGGGAACACTGAAGCTTTCTTT

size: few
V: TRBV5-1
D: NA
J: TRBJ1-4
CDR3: CASSSGGPGTNEKLFF
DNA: TGCGCCAGCAGCTCCGGTGGGCCAGGGACTAATGAAAAACTGTTTTTT

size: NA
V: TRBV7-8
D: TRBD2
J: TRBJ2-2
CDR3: CASSFAGGGSAGTGELFF
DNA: TGTGCCAGCAGCTTCGCCGGGGGGGGGAGCGCGGGCACCGGGGAGCTGTTTTTT

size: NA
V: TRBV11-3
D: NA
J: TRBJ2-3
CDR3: CASSPMEASTDTQYF
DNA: TGTGCCAGCAGCCCGATGGAGGCTAGCACAGATACGCAGTATTTT

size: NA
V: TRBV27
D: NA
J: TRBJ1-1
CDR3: CASGLGTEAFF
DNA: TGTGCCAGCGGACTGGGAACTGAAGCTTTCTTT

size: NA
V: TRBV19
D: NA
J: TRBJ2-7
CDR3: CARSGRTLSYEQYF
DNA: TGTGCCCGTTCGGGGAGGACACTTTCCTACGAGCAGTACTTC

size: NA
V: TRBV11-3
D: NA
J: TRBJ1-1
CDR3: CASSLRLGSTEAFF
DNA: TGTGCCAGCAGCCTCCGACTCGGGAGCACTGAAGCTTTCTTT

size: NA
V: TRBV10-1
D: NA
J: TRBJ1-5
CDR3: CASSRRGFNQPQHF
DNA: TGCGCCAGCAGCAGAAGGGGCTTTAATCAGCCCCAGCATTTT

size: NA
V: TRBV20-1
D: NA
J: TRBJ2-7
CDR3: CSARVSGEQYF
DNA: TGCAGTGCTAGAGTGAGCGGGGAGCAGTACTTC

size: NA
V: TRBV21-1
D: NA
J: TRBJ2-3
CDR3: CASSELRRGPTDTQYF
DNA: TGTGCCAGCAGCGAACTGAGGCGGGGGCCAACAGATACGCAGTATTTT

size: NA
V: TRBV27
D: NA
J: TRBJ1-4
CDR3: CASTPRGGGEKLFF
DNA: TGTGCCAGCACCCCTCGGGGGGGAGGTGAAAAACTGTTTTTT

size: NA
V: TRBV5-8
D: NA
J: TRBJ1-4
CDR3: CASSRHAKRELTEKLFF
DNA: TGTGCCAGCAGCCGACACGCCAAGAGGGAGCTGACAGAAAAACTGTTTTTT

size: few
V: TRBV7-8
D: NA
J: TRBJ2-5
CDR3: CASSSSSAQETQYF
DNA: TGTGCCAGCAGTTCTTCTAGCGCGCAAGAGACCCAGTACTTC

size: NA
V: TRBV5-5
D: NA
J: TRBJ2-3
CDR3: CASSLVGLAINTDTQYF
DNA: TGTGCCAGCAGCTTGGTCGGGCTAGCGATAAACACAGATACGCAGTATTTT

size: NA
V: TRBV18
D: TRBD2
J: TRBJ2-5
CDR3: CASSPARGGPYQETQYF
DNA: TGTGCCAGCTCACCAGCGCGGGGGGGCCCGTACCAAGAGACCCAGTACTTC

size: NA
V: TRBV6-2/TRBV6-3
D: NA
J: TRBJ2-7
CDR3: CASSYGGRVYEQYF
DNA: TGTGCCAGCAGTTACGGGGGCAGGGTCTACGAGCAGTACTTC

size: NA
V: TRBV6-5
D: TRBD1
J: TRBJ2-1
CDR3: CASKSDRGPANEQFF
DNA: TGTGCCAGCAAGTCGGACAGGGGCCCGGCTAATGAGCAGTTCTTC

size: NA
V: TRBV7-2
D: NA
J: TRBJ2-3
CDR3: CASRREHSTDTQYF
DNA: TGTGCCAGCAGGCGGGAACATAGCACAGATACGCAGTATTTT

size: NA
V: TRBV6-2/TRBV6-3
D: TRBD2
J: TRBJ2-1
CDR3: CASSYEAGGRNEQFF
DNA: TGTGCCAGCAGTTACGAGGCGGGAGGGCGAAATGAGCAGTTCTTC

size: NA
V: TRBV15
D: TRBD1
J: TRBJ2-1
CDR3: CATSGGQAYNEQFF
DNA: TGTGCCACCAGCGGGGGACAGGCCTACAATGAGCAGTTCTTC

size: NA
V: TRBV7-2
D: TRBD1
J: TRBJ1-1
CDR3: CASSFQGARSDPEAFF
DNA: TGTGCCAGCAGCTTCCAGGGGGCGCGGTCCGACCCTGAAGCTTTCTTT

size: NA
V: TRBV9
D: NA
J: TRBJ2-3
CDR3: CASSVVARDDTQYF
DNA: TGTGCCAGCAGCGTAGTAGCCCGTGATGATACGCAGTATTTT

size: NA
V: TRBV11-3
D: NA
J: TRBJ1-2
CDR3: CASSPTRTLQGYTF
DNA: TGTGCCAGCAGTCCCACTCGGACACTTCAAGGCTACACCTTC

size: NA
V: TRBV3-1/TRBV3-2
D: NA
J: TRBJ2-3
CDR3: CASSQVVRGTDTQYF
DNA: TGTGCCAGCAGCCAAGTCGTCCGCGGCACAGATACGCAGTATTTT

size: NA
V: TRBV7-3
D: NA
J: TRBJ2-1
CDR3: CASSSRRDNEQFF
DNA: TGTGCCAGCAGCTCCCGCCGGGACAATGAGCAGTTCTTC

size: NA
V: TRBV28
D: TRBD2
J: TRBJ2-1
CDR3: CASRQEGLAGFGEQFF
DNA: TGTGCCAGCAGGCAGGAGGGACTAGCGGGTTTTGGTGAGCAGTTCTTC

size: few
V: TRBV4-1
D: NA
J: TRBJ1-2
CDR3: CASSQEGGVGATLNYGYTF
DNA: TGCGCCAGCAGCCAAGAAGGTGGTGTTGGGGCCACCCTTAACTATGGCTACACCTTC

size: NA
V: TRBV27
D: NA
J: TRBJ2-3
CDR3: CASSRTPGPEGDTDTQYF
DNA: TGTGCCAGCAGTCGGACCCCCGGTCCTGAGGGAGACACAGATACGCAGTATTTT

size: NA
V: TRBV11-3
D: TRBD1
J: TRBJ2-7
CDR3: CASSSTTGGNYEQYF
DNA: TGTGCCAGCAGCAGTACCACAGGGGGCAACTACGAGCAGTACTTC

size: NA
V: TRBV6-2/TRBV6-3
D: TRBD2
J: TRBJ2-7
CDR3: CASSFRGLEQVEQYF
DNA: TGTGCCAGCAGTTTCAGAGGACTAGAACAAGTCGAGCAGTACTTC

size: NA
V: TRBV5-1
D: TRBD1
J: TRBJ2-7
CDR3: CASSILGQGSYEQYF
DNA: TGCGCCAGCAGCATACTCGGACAGGGTTCCTACGAGCAGTACTTC

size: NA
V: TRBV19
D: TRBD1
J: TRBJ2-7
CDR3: CASRDWTGEEEQYF
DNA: TGTGCCAGTAGAGATTGGACAGGGGAGGAAGAGCAGTACTTC

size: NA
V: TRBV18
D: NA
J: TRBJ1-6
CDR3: CASSPTAGGGYNSPLHF
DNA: TGTGCCAGCTCACCAACGGCAGGCGGGGGATATAATTCACCCCTCCACTTT

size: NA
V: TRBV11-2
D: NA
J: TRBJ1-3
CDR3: CASSLERSGIASGNTIYF
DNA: TGTGCCAGCAGCTTAGAGCGGTCCGGCATAGCCTCTGGAAACACCATATATTTT

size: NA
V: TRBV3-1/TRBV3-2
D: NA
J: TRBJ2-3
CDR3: CASSQESELAITDTQYF
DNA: TGTGCCAGCAGCCAAGAGAGCGAACTAGCCATCACAGATACGCAGTATTTT

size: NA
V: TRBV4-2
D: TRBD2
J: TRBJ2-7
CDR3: CASSQAGLAGGYEQYF
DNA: TGTGCCAGCAGCCAGGCGGGACTAGCGGGAGGGTACGAGCAGTACTTC

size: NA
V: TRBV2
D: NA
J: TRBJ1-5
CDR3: CASSDLGRAKGQPQHF
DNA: TGTGCCAGCAGTGATTTGGGCAGGGCGAAAGGACAGCCCCAGCATTTT

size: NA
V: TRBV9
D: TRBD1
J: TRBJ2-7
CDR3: CASSVGSTTGLGYEQYF
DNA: TGTGCCAGCAGCGTAGGTTCGACGACAGGGCTCGGGTACGAGCAGTACTTC

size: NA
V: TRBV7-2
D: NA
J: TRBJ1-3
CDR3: CASSLRGDFGNTIYF
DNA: TGTGCCAGCAGCTTACGAGGAGATTTCGGAAACACCATATATTTT

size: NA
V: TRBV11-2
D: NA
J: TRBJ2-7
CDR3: CASSLDRTYEQYF
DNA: TGTGCCAGCAGCTTAGATCGGACTTACGAGCAGTACTTC

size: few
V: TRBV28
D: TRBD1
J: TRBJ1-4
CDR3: CASSYHRGEKLFF
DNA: TGTGCCAGCAGTTACCACAGGGGGGAAAAACTGTTTTTT